Presented here are 32 T cell receptor beta chains from one specimen sequenced in a study of T cells in Graves' hyperthyroidism and ophthalmopathy. Amplified regions were TCR beta CDR3 sequences from RNA transcripts. First-round RT-PCR of the TCR CDR3 relied on the HTBI primer set. TCRdb re-called the multiplex PCR reads through MiXCR, storing one row per CDR3 protein. The sample includes roughly 510,000 distinct CDR3 sequences, around 21% seen only once; the top ten take about 25%. Material: blood. These receptors were collected from a man aged 18 to 29 with Graves' hyperthyroidism.

This clonotype was seen at least ten times. The chain is built from TRBV30 and TRBJ2-7; unclear D gene. Trimming stripped 1 base from V and 1 base from J, with 11 bases between. Germline CDR1 GTSNPN, CDR2 SVGIG (reference sequence). The CDR3 runs 14 residues. This chain's CDR3 is CAWSAGTLSYEQYF. CDR3 DNA sequence: TGTGCCTGGAGTGCAGGTACCTTATCCTACGAGCAGTACTTC.

In this sample, this clonotype turned up many times. The chain recombines TRBV10-3 with TRBJ1-2; D perhaps matches TRBD1 (5 bases). Looked up from germline, CDR1 is ENHRY and CDR2 is SYGVKD. Trimming removed 2 bases from V and 3 bases from J, with 7 bases in between. The CDR3 totals 13 residues. CDR3 amino acids: CAISEGQDYGYTF. DNA for the CDR3: TGTGCCATCAGTGAGGGACAAGACTATGGCTACACCTTC.

This sequence joins TRBV24-1 and TRBJ2-7; 7 bases line up with TRBD1. The germline CDR1 and CDR2 sequences are KGHDR and SFDVKD. V trimming: 4 bases; J trimming: 4 bases; junction bases outside the gene matches: 3. The CDR3 loop spans 13 amino acids. The CDR3 DNA reads as TGTGCCACCAGTGACGGGGACAGATACGAGCAGTACTTC. Translated, it gives CATSDGDRYEQYF.

Many counts were recorded for this clonotype. The rearrangement links TRBV6-2 or TRBV6-3 to TRBJ2-7; 7 positions agree with TRBD2. CDR1 and CDR2 from the germline V gene are MNHEY and SVGEGT. This CDR3 is built from 18 residues. Trimming removed 3 bases from V and 2 bases from J; junction bases left unmatched: 16. CDR3 amino acids: CASSYHDWAGVSTYEQYF. CDR3 in DNA: TGTGCCAGCAGTTATCACGACTGGGCGGGGGTATCCACCTACGAGCAGTACTTC.

The sample holds many counts of this clonotype. The chain is built from TRBV12-3 or TRBV12-4 and TRBJ2-2; the D is unclear. The ends were cut back, 3 bases at V and 6 bases at J, with 11 bases in the middle. CDR3 size: 14 residues. The CDR3 region is CASSLSRFAGELFF. The CDR3 coding sequence is TGTGCCAGCAGTTTGTCCCGCTTCGCCGGGGAGCTGTTTTTT.

Many counts were recorded for this clonotype. The genes are TRBV28 and TRBJ1-3; TRBD1 matches at 7 bases. V shed 10 bases, J shed 4 bases, and the junction held 13 bases outside the gene matches. The CDR3 spans 15 residues. CDR1 and CDR2 (germline): MDHEN, SYDVKM. In DNA, the CDR3 is TGTGCCACCGGGGGACAGCAAGGATCGGGAAACACCATATATTTT. Translated, it gives CATGGQQGSGNTIYF.

Many counts were recorded for this clonotype. V usage is TRBV4-1 and J usage is TRBJ2-2; 10 bases are a match to TRBD1. V shed 1 base, J shed 7 bases, and the junction held 3 bases outside the gene matches. The V gene's germline CDR1 is MGHRA and CDR2 YSYEKL. This CDR3 comprises 15 residues. In DNA, the CDR3 is TGCGCCAGCAGCCAAGGACAGGGGGCCAACGGGGAGCTGTTTTTT. This translates into CASSQGQGANGELFF.

This clonotype was counted ten times or more. The V call is TRBV7-9, the J call TRBJ1-5, with 7 bases lining up with TRBD1. This CDR3 comprises 14 residues. The J segment lost 6 bases and the V segment lost 6 bases, leaving 8 bases of the junction unmatched. Germline V lookup: CDR1 SEHNR, CDR2 FQNEAQ (reference sequence). The CDR3: CASSSQGTRQPQHF. The CDR3 nucleotides are TGTGCCAGCAGTTCACAGGGGACTCGTCAGCCCCAGCATTTT.

This clonotype was detected ten times or more. The chain combines TRBV7-2 with TRBJ1-1; no clear D. The V gene's germline CDR1 is SGHTA and CDR2 FQGNSA. The V gene lost 5 bases and the J gene lost 0 bases, with 13 bases spanning the gap. The CDR3 runs 15 residues. The CDR3: CASSPGPSMNTEAFF. CDR3 nucleotides: TGTGCCAGCAGCCCGGGTCCTTCTATGAACACTGAAGCTTTCTTT. The whole variable domain, filled in from reference TRBV7-2 and TRBJ1-1, reads GAGVSQSPSNKVTEKGKDVELRCDPISGHTALYWYRQSLGQGLEFLIYFQGNSAPDKSGLPSDRFSAERTGGSVSTLTIQRTQQEDSAVYLCASSPGPSMNTEAFFGQGTRLTVV.

This clonotype has a count of ten or more. The chain carries TRBV28 and TRBJ1-5, with D perhaps matching TRBD1 (5 bases). V gave up 5 bases and J gave up 7 bases, with 15 bases separating them. The germline gives CDR1 MDHEN, CDR2 SYDVKM. This CDR3 is 14 amino acids long. In DNA form, the CDR3 reads TGTGCCAGCAGTGGGGTGGGGGGGAGACAGCCCCAGCATTTT. Translating it yields CASSGVGGRQPQHF.

The table lists this clonotype with many counts. The chain joins TRBV28 to TRBJ2-5, with D perhaps TRBD1 (5 bases). V lost 4 bases and J 1 base, leaving 13 bases between the germline ends. The CDR3 is 15 amino acids. Germline CDR1 and CDR2: MDHEN and SYDVKM. CDR3 residues: CASSSLRQLQETQYF. Here the CDR3 DNA reads TGTGCCAGCAGTTCTTTGCGACAGCTCCAAGAGACCCAGTACTTC.

This clonotype was seen a few times. The chain uses TRBV20-1 and TRBJ2-7; D is uncertain. Germline V lookup: CDR1 DFQATT, CDR2 SNEGSKA (reference sequence). V shed 0 bases and J shed 3 bases, with 9 bases lying between them. The CDR3 has 13 residues. This CDR3 reads CSARDYRGYEQYF. CDR3 nucleotides: TGCAGTGCTAGAGATTACCGCGGCTACGAGCAGTACTTC.

The chain links TRBV27 to TRBJ2-2, with unresolved D. V lost 7 bases to trimming and J lost 7 bases, with 10 bases between them. The CDR3 runs to 12 residues. Germline lookup yields CDR1 MNHEY and CDR2 SMNVEV (reference sequence). The CDR3 here is CASTGALGELFF. CDR3 in DNA: TGTGCCAGCACTGGCGCCCTCGGGGAGCTGTTTTTT.

This clonotype was counted only a few times. The gene calls are TRBV29-1 and TRBJ1-1; no reliable D call. The CDR3 totals 12 residues. The V gene's germline CDR1 is SQVTM and CDR2 ANQGSEA. V gave up 8 bases and J gave up 2 bases, with 12 bases separating them. The CDR3 region is CSIPGFNTEAFF. In DNA form, the CDR3 reads TGCAGCATCCCCGGGTTTAACACTGAAGCTTTCTTT.

This clonotype was detected only a few times. The V gene is TRBV10-2, the J gene TRBJ1-5; D is unclear. Per germline, CDR1 WSHSY and CDR2 SAAADI. Trimming pared 4 bases from V and 6 bases from J, leaving 13 bases between. There are 14 residues in the CDR3. CDR3 sequence (DNA): TGCGCCAGCAGTGGCCGGGCCAGAATTCAGCCCCAGCATTTT. It is translated as CASSGRARIQPQHF.

V is TRBV20-1 and J is TRBJ2-5, with no clear D. The CDR3 has 12 residues. The V end lost 3 bases, the J end lost 5 bases, and 10 bases lay between the germline ends. Germline V CDR1 and CDR2: DFQATT, SNEGSKA (reference sequence). CDR3 loop: CSASPHDETQYF. The CDR3 nucleotides are TGCAGTGCTAGCCCCCACGATGAGACCCAGTACTTC.

J is TRBJ1-1 and V is TRBV5-1, with D possibly being TRBD1 (6 bases). The V gene lost 3 bases and the J gene lost 6 bases, with 18 bases spanning the gap. This CDR3 is 15 amino acids long. Germline CDR1 is SGHRS and CDR2 is YFSETQ. The CDR3 sequence is CASSWTKGGRSEAFF. The CDR3 DNA reads as TGCGCCAGCAGCTGGACAAAAGGGGGGAGGTCTGAAGCTTTCTTT.

This clonotype showed up many times. The chain couples TRBV28 to TRBJ1-5; D is possibly TRBD1 (5 bases). The CDR3 sequence is 14 residues long. V was cut by 3 bases and J by 4 bases, with 10 bases left in between. Germline V gene sequence: CDR1 MDHEN, CDR2 SYDVKM. CDR3 in amino acids: CASSFRQHNQPQHF. DNA for the CDR3: TGTGCCAGCAGTTTTCGACAGCATAATCAGCCCCAGCATTTT.

Many counts were recorded for this clonotype. The V call is TRBV6-1, the J call TRBJ1-2, with 7 bases lining up with TRBD1. V shed 6 bases, J shed 7 bases, and the junction held 8 bases outside the gene matches. The germline V gene encodes CDR1 MNHNS and CDR2 SASEGT. The CDR3 has 13 residues. CDR3 sequence (DNA): TGTGCCAGCAGCTTCGACAGGGTTGTTGGCTACACCTTC. Its protein is CASSFDRVVGYTF.

This clonotype was found many times. The CDR3 region has the DNA TGCGCCAGCAGTGGACCCCCAACTAACACTGAAGCTTTCTTT. As protein: CASSGPPTNTEAFF. V and J are TRBV5-1 and TRBJ1-1; D is unresolved. Germline values: CDR1 SGHRS, CDR2 YFSETQ. V lost 5 bases and J lost 2, with 13 bases in between. This CDR3 has 14 residues.

The table lists this clonotype with many counts. The chain links TRBV27 to TRBJ1-1; maybe TRBD1 (5 bases). Germline-derived CDR1 and CDR2 are MNHEY and SMNVEV (reference sequence). The ends were cut back, 5 bases at V and 4 bases at J, with 14 bases in the middle. This CDR3 is built from 14 residues. The CDR3 coding sequence is TGTGCCAGCAGTCCGAGAGGACATCTCACTGAAGCTTTCTTT. Protein product: CASSPRGHLTEAFF.

This clonotype has at least ten counts. The chain combines TRBV2 with TRBJ2-6, with D possibly matching TRBD2 (6 bases). The CDR3 sequence is 15 residues long. Germline V CDR1 and CDR2: SNHLY, FYNNEI. V lost 4 bases to trimming and J lost 2 bases, with 9 bases between them. CDR3 region: CASSVGGAGANVLTF. CDR3 DNA: TGTGCCAGCAGTGTAGGAGGGGCTGGGGCCAACGTCCTGACTTTC.

This clonotype was found many times. V gene TRBV2 combines with J gene TRBJ1-5; D remains ambiguous. CDR1 and CDR2 (germline): SNHLY, FYNNEI. The CDR3 has 11 residues. V lost 6 bases and J 5 bases, leaving 5 bases between the germline ends. In nucleotides, the CDR3 is TGTGCCAGCAGAATAGATCAGCCCCAGCATTTT. It yields the protein CASRIDQPQHF.

V is TRBV9 and J is TRBJ2-5; D perhaps matches TRBD1 (5 bases). Trimming cost V 4 bases and J 7 bases, with 17 bases left between them. CDR3 length: 14 amino acids. CDR1 and CDR2 (germline): SGDLS, YYNGEE. CDR3 amino acids: CASSQGVAMGTQYF. Written as DNA, the CDR3 is TGTGCCAGCAGCCAAGGGGTTGCGATGGGGACCCAGTACTTC.

This clonotype has at least ten counts. CDR3 coding DNA: TGTGCCAGTTACAGAGATCGGGGCACTGAAGCTTTCTTT. Translation gives CASYRDRGTEAFF. The rearrangement links TRBV19 to TRBJ1-1; D unclear. V was clipped by 8 bases and J by 4 bases, with 14 bases between them. Germline V gene sequence: CDR1 LNHDA, CDR2 SQIVND (reference sequence). CDR3 size: 13 residues.

This clonotype appeared many times. This chain joins TRBV2 and TRBJ1-1; D perhaps matches TRBD1 (5 bases). The CDR3 is made up of 16 amino acids. V was pared by 5 bases and J by 5 bases, with 21 bases between. CDR1 and CDR2 (germline): SNHLY, FYNNEI. In DNA, the CDR3 is TGTGCCAGCAGTATACCCAGGGTGGGAGGTGGGACTGAAGCTTTCTTT. It encodes CASSIPRVGGGTEAFF. Drawing the rest from reference TRBV2 and TRBJ1-1, the complete variable domain is EPEVTQTPSHQVTQMGQEVILRCVPISNHLYFYWYRQILGQKVEFLVSFYNNEISEKSEIFDDQFSVERPDGSNFTLKIRSTKLEDSAMYFCASSIPRVGGGTEAFFGQGTRLTVV.

The table lists this clonotype with many counts. This chain connects TRBV5-1 to TRBJ1-2, with D possibly TRBD1 on 5 matching bases. The V and J ends lost 4 bases and 2 bases respectively, with 12 bases between them. Per germline, CDR1 SGHRS and CDR2 YFSETQ. There are 14 residues in the CDR3. For the CDR3, the DNA is TGCGCCAGCAGCCGACAGAGGCCAAACTATGGCTACACCTTC. This codes for CASSRQRPNYGYTF.

This clonotype was picked up many times. The chain joins TRBV15 to TRBJ1-1; a weak D match, TRBD1 (5 bases). V lost 5 bases, J lost 4 bases, and 14 bases lay in between. The V gene's germline CDR1 is LNHNV and CDR2 YYDKDF (reference sequence). The CDR3 is made up of 14 amino acids. The CDR3 loop is CATSLPFGGTEAFF. The CDR3 coding sequence is TGTGCCACCAGCCTCCCCTTCGGGGGCACTGAAGCTTTCTTT.

In this sample, this clonotype turned up a few times. This sequence joins TRBV2 and TRBJ2-2; D unclear. The CDR3 extends over 13 amino acids. V shed 6 bases and J shed 7 bases, with 12 bases lying between them. In germline, CDR1 is SNHLY, CDR2 FYNNEI. In DNA, the CDR3 is TGTGCCAGCAGCGTGGAACGGAGCGGGGAGCTGTTTTTT. It translates to CASSVERSGELFF. Complete variable domain (other parts from reference TRBV2 and TRBJ2-2): EPEVTQTPSHQVTQMGQEVILRCVPISNHLYFYWYRQILGQKVEFLVSFYNNEISEKSEIFDDQFSVERPDGSNFTLKIRSTKLEDSAMYFCASSVERSGELFFGEGSRLTVL.

This clonotype was counted ten times or more. The CDR3 sequence: CASGTILYGYTF. As DNA, the CDR3 is TGTGCCAGCGGTACCATCCTCTATGGCTACACCTTC. The chain employs TRBV6-1 and TRBJ1-2, with D uncertain. The V end was cut by 8 bases, the J end by 4 bases, with 11 bases between. The germline CDR1 and CDR2 sequences are MNHNS and SASEGT. The CDR3 covers 12 residues.

The chain carries TRBV6-1 and TRBJ2-3, with 9 bases matching TRBD1. Germline lookup yields CDR1 MNHNS and CDR2 SASEGT. The J segment lost 6 bases and the V segment lost 2 bases, leaving 6 bases of the junction unmatched. CDR3 length equals 15 residues. CDR3 amino acids: CASSEIVTGGDTQYF. The CDR3 bases are TGTGCCAGCAGTGAAATTGTGACAGGGGGGGATACGCAGTATTTT.

This clonotype came up many times. The chain is built from TRBV10-3 and TRBJ1-3, with a weak D call TRBD1 (5 bases). The CDR3 is made up of 13 amino acids. The germline V gene encodes CDR1 ENHRY and CDR2 SYGVKD. Trimming shortened V by 10 bases and J by 0 bases, and 10 bases separated the two germline ends. In nucleotides, the CDR3 is TGTGCCACGACAGCTAACTCTGGAAACACCATATATTTT. Its protein product is CATTANSGNTIYF.